Following are 16 T cell receptor beta chains from one sample sequenced in a study of blood T cell repertoires in COVID-19. The repertoire was sequenced with immunoSEQ multiplex PCR; TCRdb's copy has only in-frame clones and lacks some. The sample gives over 200,000 clones, roughly 86% of which show up once; approximately 9.4% is in the top ten. The sequenced sample was peripheral blood. The receptors originated from a man aged 35-49 years who had recovered from COVID-19.

The chain combines TRBV30 with TRBJ1-2; no clear D. Germline V gives CDR1 GTSNPN, CDR2 SVGIG (reference sequence). V lost 0 bases and J lost 6, with 14 bases in between. CDR3 size: 14 residues. The CDR3 nucleotides are TGTGCCTGGAGTGTAATAGTTGGCGGCGATGGCTACACCTTC. As protein: CAWSVIVGGDGYTF.

The chain has TRBV19 and TRBJ2-5; no clear D. This CDR3 has 14 amino acids. The germline V gene encodes CDR1 LNHDA and CDR2 SQIVND (reference sequence). The V gene lost 7 bases and the J gene lost 5 bases, with 17 bases spanning the gap. CDR3: CASTPRRDQETQYF. The DNA for the CDR3 is TGTGCCAGTACTCCCCGGAGAGATCAGGAGACCCAGTACTTC.

The chain has TRBV5-4 and TRBJ2-7; D might be TRBD1 (5 bases). V was pared by 2 bases and J by 0 bases, with 9 bases between. Germline V gene sequence: CDR1 SGHNT, CDR2 YYREEE (reference sequence). The CDR3 has 14 amino acids. The CDR3 coding sequence is TGTGCCAGCAGCTTAGAACAGGACTCCTACGAGCAGTACTTC. It encodes CASSLEQDSYEQYF.

The V gene is TRBV7-2, the J gene TRBJ2-7, with D tentatively TRBD2 (5 bases). Germline assignment: CDR1 SGHTA and CDR2 FQGNSA. V was pared by 5 bases and J by 6 bases, with 23 bases between. The CDR3 runs 16 residues. CDR3 in amino acids: CASSEGLSSGRTEQYF. The CDR3 DNA reads TGTGCCAGCAGCGAGGGATTATCCAGCGGAAGGACCGAGCAGTACTTC.

The rearrangement joins TRBV7-9 to TRBJ2-7; 7 positions agree with TRBD2. The CDR3 consists of 15 residues. Per the germline V gene, CDR1 is SEHNR and CDR2 is FQNEAQ (reference sequence). With V trimmed by 4 bases and J by 6 bases, 12 bases remained unmatched. This CDR3 is CASSWRSSGAGEQYF. The CDR3 DNA is TGTGCCAGCAGCTGGCGGTCTAGCGGAGCTGGCGAGCAGTACTTC.

This chain joins TRBV6-2 or TRBV6-3 and TRBJ1-2; 9 bases align to TRBD1. The trim removed 5 bases at V and 4 bases at J, leaving 14 bases unmatched. The CDR3 sequence is 17 residues long. In germline, CDR1 is MNHEY, CDR2 SVGEGT. DNA of the CDR3: TGTGCCAGCAGTAGCCGGGACAGGGCTCCTTATCGCTATGGCTACACCTTC. Translation: CASSSRDRAPYRYGYTF.

The gene calls are TRBV4-2 and TRBJ1-5, with 9 bases lining up with TRBD1. CDR1 is LGHNA and CDR2 is YNFKEQ in the germline V gene. The CDR3 spans 16 residues. The ends lost 0 bases at V and 1 base at J; junction bases unmatched: 1. The CDR3 loop is CASSQEGTGSNQPQHF. The DNA for the CDR3 is TGTGCCAGCAGCCAAGAGGGGACAGGGAGCAATCAGCCCCAGCATTTT.

The V call is TRBV15, the J call TRBJ2-1, with D perhaps TRBD1 (6 bases). The CDR3 runs 15 residues. Germline V CDR1 and CDR2: LNHNV, YYDKDF (reference sequence). The V and J ends lost 3 bases and 7 bases respectively, with 16 bases between them. CDR3 loop: CATSRGEGVENEQFF. In DNA, the CDR3 is TGTGCCACCAGCAGGGGTGAGGGGGTAGAGAATGAGCAGTTCTTC.

V gene TRBV12-3 or TRBV12-4 combines with J gene TRBJ1-4; D is perhaps TRBD1 (6 bases). Trimming took off 7 bases at V and 8 bases at J, with 14 bases between the two ends. This CDR3 spans 13 amino acids. DNA of the CDR3: TGTGCCAGCAAAGTAGGGGGTGGGGAAAAACTGTTTTTT. Translating it yields CASKVGGGEKLFF.

The V gene is TRBV7-9, the J gene TRBJ2-3; 8 bases are a match to TRBD1. Per germline, CDR1 SEHNR and CDR2 FQNEAQ (reference sequence). This CDR3 contains 14 residues. The J segment lost 2 bases and the V segment lost 5 bases, leaving 3 bases of the junction unmatched. CDR3 region: CASSGQGPTDTQYF. CDR3 DNA sequence: TGTGCCAGCAGCGGACAGGGTCCCACAGATACGCAGTATTTT.

The rearrangement links TRBV27 to TRBJ2-7; TRBD2 is a possible D gene (6 bases). The V end was cut by 2 bases, the J end by 0 bases, with 8 bases between. Germline assignment: CDR1 MNHEY and CDR2 SMNVEV (reference sequence). The CDR3 runs to 14 residues. CDR3 sequence: CASSLKEGSYEQYF. As DNA, the CDR3 is TGTGCCAGCAGTTTAAAGGAGGGCTCCTACGAGCAGTACTTC.

V gene TRBV7-9 combines with J gene TRBJ2-1; tentative D call: TRBD1 (7 bases). Germline V gene data show CDR1 as SEHNR and CDR2 as FQNEAQ (reference sequence). The CDR3 is 19 amino acids. With 10 bases removed from V and 8 bases from J, the gap between germline ends came to 36 bases. The CDR3 sequence is CATPGMVQGGFLSVDEQFF. In nucleotides, the CDR3 is TGTGCCACCCCGGGAATGGTTCAGGGGGGCTTTTTATCTGTCGATGAGCAGTTCTTC.

The CDR3 DNA is TGCGCCAGCAGCCACGTTGACAGGGTCGGGGAAAAACTGTTTTTT. This gives the protein CASSHVDRVGEKLFF. The chain carries TRBV4-1 and TRBJ1-4, with 7 bases lining up with TRBD1. The CDR3 is 15 residues long. V lost 3 bases, J lost 8 bases, and 9 bases stayed unmatched. Germline V gene data show CDR1 as MGHRA and CDR2 as YSYEKL.

This clone was counted only a few times. This chain joins TRBV7-6 and TRBJ2-1; 9 nucleotides line up with TRBD2. V dropped 3 bases and J dropped 7; count of bases not matched to a gene: 4. Germline V gene lookup returns CDR1 SGHVS and CDR2 FNYEAQ. This CDR3 spans 14 amino acids. The DNA of the CDR3 is TGTGCCAGCAGCTTCCCCGGACTAGCGAATGAGCAGTTCTTC. This codes for CASSFPGLANEQFF.

CDR3 amino acids: CASSQLEAGKYTF. CDR3 nucleotide sequence: TGTGCCAGCTCACAACTCGAGGCAGGGAAATACACCTTC. The chain couples TRBV18 to TRBJ1-2, with a weak D call TRBD1 (5 bases). CDR3 length: 13 amino acids. With 4 bases removed from V and 11 bases from J, the gap between germline ends came to 17 bases. Germline V gene data show CDR1 as KGHSH and CDR2 as LQKENI.

This clone was seen just once. The V call is TRBV10-3, the J call TRBJ1-2, with D unresolved. Trimming removed 10 bases from V and 1 base from J, with 13 bases in between. The CDR3 extends over 13 amino acids. Looked up from germline, CDR1 is ENHRY and CDR2 is SYGVKD. CDR3 region: CANTQNYNYGYTF. The DNA of the CDR3 is TGTGCCAACACGCAAAATTATAACTATGGCTACACCTTC.